This TCR beta chain originates from a study of T cells in Graves' hyperthyroidism and ophthalmopathy. Amplification of TCR beta CDR3 regions was performed using RNA transcripts as template. The HTBI primer set drove a first-round RT-PCR of the TCR CDR3. A single record per CDR3 protein comes from TCRdb applying MiXCR to the multiplex PCR reads. The data show 500,000 to 550,000 distinct CDR3 sequences, with less than 20% seen just once and around 50% held by the top ten. This clonotype was picked up many times. The CDR3 is made up of 16 amino acids. Germline V lookup: CDR1 SNHLY, CDR2 FYNNEI. Between the trimmed V and J ends, which lost 7 bases and 4 bases, there was a span of 22 bases.

The chain is built from TRBV2 and TRBJ2-5; perhaps TRBD2 as D (6 bases). The TCR comes from a man between 35 and 55 years old with Graves' ophthalmopathy. The sample consisted of blood. In nucleotides, the CDR3 is TGTGCCAGCACCTGGCGGCTCGGGAGTAATGGAGAGACCCAGTACTTC. Its protein is CASTWRLGSNGETQYF.